The 10 T cell receptor beta chains presented below share a single source sample, sequenced in a study of cytomegalovirus exposure and HLA in healthy donors. The PCR used 60 Vbeta and 13 Jbeta primers. Sequencing used immunoSEQ multiplex PCR; TCRdb keeps in-frame clones, though not all of them. The sample records around 110,000 clones, 65% to 80% being singletons. Material: PBMCs. These receptors were collected from a male donor in good health and CMV-seropositive.

V gene TRBV7-2 combines with J gene TRBJ2-7; tentatively, D is TRBD2 (5 bases). The ends were cut back, 5 bases at V and 0 bases at J, with 17 bases in the middle. Germline V gene data show CDR1 as SGHTA and CDR2 as FQGNSA. The CDR3 is 16 residues long. CDR3 bases: TGTGCCAGCAGCCGGGGTGCCCCTCCGTACTCCTACGAGCAGTACTTC. Protein sequence: CASSRGAPPYSYEQYF.

This clone appeared a single time. The gene calls are TRBV2 and TRBJ1-2; 8 bases are a match to TRBD1. CDR3 size: 11 residues. Germline values: CDR1 SNHLY, CDR2 FYNNEI. In nucleotides, the CDR3 is TGTGGAAGACAGGGGAGTTTCTACTACACCTTC. Its protein is CGRQGSFYYTF.

This chain uses TRBV5-4 with TRBJ1-1; TRBD1 aligns across 8 bases. Germline CDR1 is SGHNT and CDR2 is YYREEE (reference sequence). The CDR3 extends over 14 amino acids. Unmatched junction bases numbered 9, after V lost 5 bases and J lost 6 bases. The CDR3 region has the DNA TGTGCCAGCAGGCAAGGACAGGGAGTGGCTGAAGCTTTCTTT. This gives the protein CASRQGQGVAEAFF.

V usage is TRBV27 and J usage is TRBJ2-7, with TRBD1 as a possible D gene (5 bases). Germline CDR1 MNHEY, CDR2 SMNVEV (reference sequence). Trimming shortened V by 7 bases and J by 3 bases, and 13 bases separated the two germline ends. The CDR3 is 13 residues long. For the CDR3, the DNA is TGTGCCAGCAAGAAATCCAGGGACTACGAGCAGTACTTC. It translates to CASKKSRDYEQYF.

The chain joins TRBV5-4 to TRBJ2-3, with TRBD2 identical over 9 bases. V shed 1 base and J 3 bases; nucleotides not matched to a gene: 6. The CDR3 is made up of 16 amino acids. Germline CDR1 and CDR2: SGHNT and YYREEE (reference sequence). CDR3 region: CASSLRAGGFTDTQYF. In DNA form, the CDR3 reads TGTGCCAGCAGCTTGCGGGCGGGGGGGTTTACAGATACGCAGTATTTT.

The chain combines TRBV5-4 with TRBJ2-1; TRBD1 agrees at 7 bases. Germline lookup yields CDR1 SGHNT and CDR2 YYREEE (reference sequence). J lost 4 bases, V lost 4 bases, and 2 bases had no gene match. The CDR3 length is 13 residues. CDR3 in DNA: TGTGCCAGCAGCACAGGGGATTACAATGAGCAGTTCTTC. Its protein is CASSTGDYNEQFF.

The chain is built from TRBV2 and TRBJ2-7; 15 positions match TRBD2. Germline CDR1 and CDR2: SNHLY and FYNNEI. The CDR3 is 14 amino acids. V lost 5 bases and J lost 7; bases outside the gene matches: 3. The CDR3 sequence is CASSSGTSGGEQYF. In nucleotides, the CDR3 is TGTGCCAGCAGTTCAGGGACTAGCGGGGGGGAGCAGTACTTC.

This clone has a handful of counts. The V call is TRBV27, the J call TRBJ2-7; 9 positions agree with TRBD1. Germline CDR1 reads MNHEY; CDR2 reads SMNVEV (reference sequence). This CDR3 is built from 14 residues. The V gene end was trimmed by 6 bases and the J gene end by 6 bases; junction bases not matched to a gene: 9. The CDR3 loop reads CASRQGAPSGEQYF. The CDR3 DNA sequence: TGTGCCAGCAGACAGGGGGCGCCATCCGGCGAGCAGTACTTC.

The rearrangement uses TRBV7-6 and TRBJ2-2; 11 positions match TRBD1. V gave up 5 bases and J gave up 4 bases; unmatched junction bases: 6. Per germline, CDR1 SGHVS and CDR2 FNYEAQ. The CDR3 is made up of 16 amino acids. CDR3 in amino acids: CASSPAGTGGTGELFF. As DNA, the CDR3 is TGTGCCAGCAGCCCAGCGGGGACAGGGGGCACCGGGGAGCTGTTTTTT.

The chain has TRBV28 and TRBJ2-7; a possible D gene is TRBD2 (6 bases). CDR1 is MDHEN, CDR2 SYDVKM, per germline. This CDR3 contains 14 residues. Between the trimmed V and J ends, which lost 5 bases and 6 bases, there was a span of 17 bases. Here the CDR3 DNA reads TGTGCCAGCAGTCCCACGCGGGATTTTATCGAGCAGTACTTC. Encoded protein: CASSPTRDFIEQYF.